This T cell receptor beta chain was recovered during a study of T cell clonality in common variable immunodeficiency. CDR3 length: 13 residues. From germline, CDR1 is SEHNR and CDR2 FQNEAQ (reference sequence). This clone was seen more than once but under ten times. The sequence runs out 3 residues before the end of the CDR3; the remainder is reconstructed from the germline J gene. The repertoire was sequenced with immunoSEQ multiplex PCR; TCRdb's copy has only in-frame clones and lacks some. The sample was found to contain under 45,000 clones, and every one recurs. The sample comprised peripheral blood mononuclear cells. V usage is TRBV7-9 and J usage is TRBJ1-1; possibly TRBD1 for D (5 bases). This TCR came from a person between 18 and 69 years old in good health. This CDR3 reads CASSPPGGEEAFF. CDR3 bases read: TGTGCCAGCAGCCCCCCTGGGGGGGAGGAA.